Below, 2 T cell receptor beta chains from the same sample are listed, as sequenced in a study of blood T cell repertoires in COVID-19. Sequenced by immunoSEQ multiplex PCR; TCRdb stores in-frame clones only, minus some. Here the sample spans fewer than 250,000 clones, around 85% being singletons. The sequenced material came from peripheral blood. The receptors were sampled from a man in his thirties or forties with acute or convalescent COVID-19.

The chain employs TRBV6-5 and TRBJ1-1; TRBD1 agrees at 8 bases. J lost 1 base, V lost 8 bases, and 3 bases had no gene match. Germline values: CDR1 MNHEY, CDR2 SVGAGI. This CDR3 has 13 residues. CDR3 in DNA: TGTGCCAGCTGGGACAGGTGGAACACTGAAGCTTTCTTT. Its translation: CASWDRWNTEAFF.

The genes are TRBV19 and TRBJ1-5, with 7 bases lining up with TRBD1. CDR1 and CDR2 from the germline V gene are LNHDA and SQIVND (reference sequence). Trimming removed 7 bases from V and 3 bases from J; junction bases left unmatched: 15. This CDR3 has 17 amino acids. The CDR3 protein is CASTLGAPRGNNQPQHF. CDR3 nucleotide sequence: TGTGCCAGTACCCTAGGCGCTCCCAGGGGGAACAATCAGCCCCAGCATTTT.